Listed below are T cell receptor beta chains from one sample, sequenced in a study of blood T cell repertoires in COVID-19. Here immunoSEQ multiplex PCR was the method, and the copy in TCRdb shows in-frame clones only, minus some. The data show approximately 330,000 clones, with about 91% seen just once and roughly 9.9% held by the top ten. Sample: peripheral blood. These receptors came from a man aged 25-45 years with COVID-19, enrolled during active disease. Both conserved end residues are part of each CDR3. The order of the fields is V gene, J gene, D gene, clone size, CDR3 protein, CDR3 DNA. A D gene is named only where the DNA matches it firmly. For some rows the clone size is stated as once, few or many, or as a class when expanded; others skip it.

V: TRBV5-4; J: TRBJ2-7; D: TRBD1; size: NA; CDR3: CASSLGGQGGSYEQYF; DNA: TGTGCCAGCAGCTTGGGGGGACAGGGGGGCTCCTACGAGCAGTACTTC
V: TRBV6-2/TRBV6-3; J: TRBJ1-2; D: TRBD1; size: NA; CDR3: CASSDPPGQGNGYTF; DNA: TGTGCCAGCAGTGACCCTCCGGGACAGGGGAATGGCTACACCTTC
V: TRBV6-4; J: TRBJ1-1; D: NA; size: once; CDR3: CASSNQMNTEAFF; DNA: TGTGCCAGCAGCAACCAGATGAACACTGAAGCTTTCTTT
V: TRBV7-2; J: TRBJ2-7; D: TRBD2; size: NA; CDR3: CASSLFGTSGPYEQYF; DNA: TGTGCCAGCAGCTTATTCGGGACTAGCGGCCCCTACGAGCAGTACTTC
V: TRBV7-2; J: TRBJ1-5; D: TRBD1; size: NA; CDR3: CASSSRGLSNQPQHF; DNA: TGTGCCAGCAGCTCCAGGGGGCTTAGCAATCAGCCCCAGCATTTT
V: TRBV10-2; J: TRBJ2-2; D: TRBD2; size: NA; CDR3: CASSDPGLAQDQNTGELFF; DNA: TGCGCCAGCAGCGATCCGGGACTAGCGCAGGATCAGAACACCGGGGAGCTGTTTTTT
V: TRBV19; J: TRBJ1-2; D: NA; size: NA; CDR3: CASSGGRANYGYTF; DNA: TGTGCCAGTAGCGGGGGGAGAGCTAACTATGGCTACACCTTC
V: TRBV30; J: TRBJ2-1; D: NA; size: NA; CDR3: CAWSTGSSYNEQFF; DNA: TGTGCCTGGAGTACGGGGAGCTCCTACAATGAGCAGTTCTTC
V: TRBV4-3; J: TRBJ1-5; D: NA; size: few; CDR3: CASSPGGGSNQPQHF; DNA: TGCGCCAGCAGCCCTGGGGGCGGGAGTAATCAGCCCCAGCATTTT
V: TRBV2; J: TRBJ2-5; D: TRBD1; size: few; CDR3: CASSEGQGQETQYF; DNA: TGTGCCAGCAGTGAGGGACAGGGTCAAGAGACCCAGTACTTC
V: TRBV7-9; J: TRBJ2-1; D: NA; size: once; CDR3: CASSPSADNEQFF; DNA: TGTGCCAGCAGCCCCAGTGCCGACAATGAGCAGTTCTTC
V: TRBV5-1; J: TRBJ2-7; D: TRBD1; size: few; CDR3: CASSLWTGLGYEQYF; DNA: TGCGCCAGCAGCTTGTGGACAGGGCTAGGCTACGAGCAGTACTTC
V: TRBV28; J: TRBJ2-7; D: TRBD1; size: NA; CDR3: CASSLVGGAYEQYF; DNA: TGTGCCAGCAGTTTGGTAGGGGGCGCGTACGAGCAGTACTTC
V: TRBV4-3; J: TRBJ2-5; D: TRBD1; size: NA; CDR3: CASSQEPGGETQYF; DNA: TGCGCCAGCAGCCAAGAACCAGGGGGCGAGACCCAGTACTTC
V: TRBV7-8; J: TRBJ1-1; D: NA; size: NA; CDR3: CASSLAREASAFF; DNA: TGTGCCAGCAGCTTAGCGCGGGAGGCCTCTGCTTTCTTT
V: TRBV11-3; J: TRBJ2-2; D: TRBD2; size: few; CDR3: CASSLDRLAHGAYTGELFF; DNA: TGTGCCAGCAGCTTAGATAGACTAGCCCATGGAGCCTACACCGGGGAGCTGTTTTTT
V: TRBV27; J: TRBJ2-5; D: NA; size: NA; CDR3: CASSPRHPYQETQYF; DNA: TGTGCCAGCAGCCCACGACACCCGTACCAAGAGACCCAGTACTTC
V: TRBV7-9; J: TRBJ2-7; D: NA; size: NA; CDR3: CASGPGISYEQYF; DNA: TGTGCCAGCGGACCCGGGATATCATACGAGCAGTACTTC
V: TRBV6-2/TRBV6-3; J: TRBJ2-3; D: NA; size: NA; CDR3: CASSEGDDSDTQYF; DNA: TGTGCCAGCAGTGAGGGGGACGACTCAGATACGCAGTATTTT
V: TRBV19; J: TRBJ2-1; D: TRBD2; size: NA; CDR3: CASSIASGGDLQFF; DNA: TGTGCCAGTAGTATAGCCTCGGGGGGAGATCTGCAGTTCTTC
V: TRBV6-2/TRBV6-3; J: TRBJ2-1; D: TRBD2; size: once; CDR3: CASSYSREGSVFYNEQFF; DNA: TGTGCCAGCAGTTACTCGAGGGAGGGAAGCGTGTTTTACAATGAGCAGTTCTTC
V: TRBV7-2; J: TRBJ2-7; D: TRBD2; size: NA; CDR3: CASSLGPSGGSYEQYF; DNA: TGTGCCAGCAGCTTAGGCCCTAGCGGGGGGAGCTACGAGCAGTACTTC
V: TRBV5-1; J: TRBJ2-2; D: NA; size: NA; CDR3: CASSLLAANTGELFF; DNA: TGCGCCAGCAGCTTGTTAGCAGCGAACACCGGGGAGCTGTTTTTT
V: TRBV24-1; J: TRBJ2-4; D: NA; size: NA; CDR3: CATRPERSRNIQYF; DNA: TGTGCCACCAGACCCGAGAGGTCTAGAAACATTCAGTACTTC
V: TRBV7-8; J: TRBJ2-7; D: TRBD2; size: NA; CDR3: CASSLGGLVAYEQYF; DNA: TGTGCCAGCAGCTTAGGGGGACTAGTTGCGTACGAGCAGTACTTC
V: TRBV28; J: TRBJ1-2; D: NA; size: NA; CDR3: CASSPAQLDNHYTF; DNA: TGTGCCAGCAGCCCCGCACAACTCGACAATCACTACACCTTC
V: TRBV7-8; J: TRBJ2-1; D: NA; size: NA; CDR3: CASSLDSRLALYNEQFF; DNA: TGTGCCAGCAGCTTAGACTCTCGGCTAGCGCTTTACAATGAGCAGTTCTTC
V: TRBV15; J: TRBJ1-1; D: NA; size: NA; CDR3: CATSRRGVWSTEAFF; DNA: TGTGCCACCAGCAGACGGGGAGTTTGGAGCACTGAAGCTTTCTTT
V: TRBV24-1; J: TRBJ1-1; D: NA; size: NA; CDR3: CATSDLKSPGLLNTEAFF; DNA: TGTGCCACCAGTGATTTGAAATCTCCAGGACTCTTGAACACTGAAGCTTTCTTT
V: TRBV27; J: TRBJ2-3; D: NA; size: NA; CDR3: CASSSPQYRSDTQYF; DNA: TGTGCCAGCAGTTCCCCCCAGTACAGGTCGGATACGCAGTATTTT
V: TRBV6-7; J: TRBJ1-1; D: NA; size: NA; CDR3: CASSPDYARRAFF; DNA: TGTGCCAGCAGCCCCGACTACGCCAGGAGGGCTTTCTTT
V: TRBV24-1; J: TRBJ2-1; D: NA; size: NA; CDR3: CATSDLKGGEQFF; DNA: TGTGCCACCAGTGATTTGAAGGGGGGGGAGCAGTTCTTC
V: TRBV4-3; J: TRBJ2-7; D: NA; size: few; CDR3: CANLLKTGVVPYEQYF; DNA: TGCGCCAACCTACTAAAGACAGGTGTCGTTCCCTACGAGCAGTACTTC
V: TRBV24-1; J: TRBJ2-7; D: TRBD1; size: once; CDR3: CATSALTGNEQYF; DNA: TGTGCCACCAGTGCTCTGACAGGGAACGAGCAGTACTTC
V: TRBV5-4; J: TRBJ2-6; D: NA; size: once; CDR3: CASSGPSGANVLTF; DNA: TGTGCCAGCAGCGGGCCCTCTGGGGCCAACGTCCTGACTTTC
V: TRBV5-1; J: TRBJ1-2; D: NA; size: once; CDR3: CASSLTDFDGYTF; DNA: TGCGCCAGCAGCTTGACAGATTTCGATGGCTACACCTTC
V: TRBV28; J: TRBJ2-2; D: NA; size: NA; CDR3: CATEEGGNGELFF; DNA: TGTGCCACAGAGGAGGGAGGTAACGGGGAGCTGTTTTTT
V: TRBV7-9; J: TRBJ2-5; D: TRBD1; size: NA; CDR3: CASSLPGTAQETQYF; DNA: TGTGCCAGCAGCTTACCCGGGACAGCACAAGAGACCCAGTACTTC
V: TRBV7-2; J: TRBJ1-2; D: TRBD1; size: NA; CDR3: CASSLPNSWTGGNYGYTF; DNA: TGTGCCAGCAGCTTACCGAACTCCTGGACAGGCGGAAACTATGGCTACACCTTC
V: TRBV21-1; J: TRBJ2-3; D: NA; size: NA; CDR3: CASSKDLSGLGRHTDTQYF; DNA: TGTGCCAGCAGCAAAGATTTGTCCGGTCTGGGCCGCCACACAGATACGCAGTATTTT